The clone carrying this TCR beta chain showed up many times. Its antigen is not known. V gave up 7 bases and J gave up 5 bases, with 14 bases separating them. The CDR3 covers 13 residues. This sample stems from a study of T-cell reconstitution after alpha-beta-depleted transplantation in children. Broader study findings: Two months or so post-transplant, alpha-beta T cells reportedly derived from several hundred expanded graft clones. At day 60, the high TCRbeta diversity found in some patients originated from recipient T cells and thymic progenitors that had survived. Among T cells one year after transplant, newly produced cells accounted for most counts and diversity.

Construction of the TCRbeta library involved unique molecular identifiers. MiXCR, run by TCRdb on the PCR reads, gives a single entry per CDR3 protein. Here the sample spans some 110,000 distinct CDR3 sequences, 9% to 12% being singletons. Here the sequenced sample was PBMCs, taken before TCRalphabeta/CD19-depleted stem cell transplant. The genes are TRBV12-3 or TRBV12-4 and TRBJ1-1; D call uncertain. The receptor was derived from a boy younger than 10 with acute lymphoblastic leukemia, due to receive a stem cell transplant. The chain's CDR3 is CASTALGGTEAFF. The CDR3 DNA sequence: TGTGCCAGCACCGCACTGGGTGGGACTGAAGCTTTCTTT.